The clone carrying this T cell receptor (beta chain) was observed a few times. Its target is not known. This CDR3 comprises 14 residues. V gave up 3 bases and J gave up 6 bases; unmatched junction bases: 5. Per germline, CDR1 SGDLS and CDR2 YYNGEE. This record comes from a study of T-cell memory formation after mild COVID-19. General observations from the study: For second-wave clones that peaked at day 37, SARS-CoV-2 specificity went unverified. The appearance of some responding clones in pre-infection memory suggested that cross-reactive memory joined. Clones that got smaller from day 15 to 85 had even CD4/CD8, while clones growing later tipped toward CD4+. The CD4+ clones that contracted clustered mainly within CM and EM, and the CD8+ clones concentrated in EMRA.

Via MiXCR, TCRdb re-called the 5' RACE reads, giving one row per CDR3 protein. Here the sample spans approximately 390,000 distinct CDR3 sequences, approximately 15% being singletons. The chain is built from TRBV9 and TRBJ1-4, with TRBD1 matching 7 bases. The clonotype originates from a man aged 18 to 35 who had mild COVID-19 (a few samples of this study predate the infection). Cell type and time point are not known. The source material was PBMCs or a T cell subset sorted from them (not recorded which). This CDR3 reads CASSDTGVDEKLFF. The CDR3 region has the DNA TGTGCCAGCAGCGATACAGGGGTGGATGAAAAACTGTTTTTT. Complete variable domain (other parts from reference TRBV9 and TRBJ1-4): DSGVTQTPKHLITATGQRVTLRCSPRSGDLSVYWYQQSLDQGLQFLIQYYNGEERAKGNILERFSAQQFPDLHSELNLSSLELGDSALYFCASSDTGVDEKLFFGSGTQLSVL.